The 30 T cell receptor beta chains reported below all come from one sample, sequenced in a study of blood T cell repertoires in COVID-19. Some clones are missing from TCRdb's copy, which holds only in-frame ones; the method was immunoSEQ multiplex PCR. The profile shows about 180,000 clones, approximately 88% of them singletons. Material: peripheral blood. The source is a woman in her forties with COVID-19, enrolled during active disease.

This chain connects TRBV19 to TRBJ2-6, with D maybe TRBD1 (6 bases). The CDR3 is made up of 16 amino acids. Germline V CDR1 and CDR2: LNHDA, SQIVND (reference sequence). V was shortened by 6 bases and J by 0 bases, with 12 bases between the two germline ends. CDR3 amino acids: CASRRQVTSGANVLTF. CDR3 bases: TGTGCCAGTAGGAGACAGGTAACCTCTGGGGCCAACGTCCTGACTTTC.

This clone was observed a handful of times. In DNA form, the CDR3 reads TGTGCCAGCAGTTTGGGCAGGTCTGCTCAGCCCCAGCATTTT. Its translation is CASSLGRSAQPQHF. The J gene is TRBJ1-5, the V gene TRBV28; D ambiguous. Germline V gene sequence: CDR1 MDHEN, CDR2 SYDVKM. Trimming took 3 bases from V and 6 from J, leaving 12 bases between them. This CDR3 spans 14 amino acids.

The J gene is TRBJ2-5, the V gene TRBV2; 8 positions agree with TRBD2. Germline-derived CDR1 and CDR2 are SNHLY and FYNNEI. This CDR3 contains 12 residues. The CDR3 DNA reads as TGTGCGACCGGGGGGGGGCAAGAGACCCAGTACTTC. Translated, it gives CATGGGQETQYF.

This chain uses TRBV5-6 with TRBJ2-7; D is possibly TRBD2 (7 bases). Germline loops: CDR1 SGHDT, CDR2 YYEEEE. The CDR3 is 14 amino acids. Trimming shortened V by 4 bases and J by 5 bases, and 16 bases separated the two germline ends. The DNA for the CDR3 is TGTGCCAGCAGCCTAGGGGGGGCAGAAGACGAGCAGTACTTC. It translates to CASSLGGAEDEQYF.

CDR3 amino acids: CASSESTSYEQYF. The CDR3 DNA reads as TGTGCCAGCAGTGAATCGACATCCTACGAGCAGTACTTC. This chain links TRBV6-1 with TRBJ2-7; D ambiguous. Germline V CDR1 and CDR2: MNHNS, SASEGT. The CDR3 loop spans 13 amino acids. V was shortened by 2 bases and J by 1 base, with 6 bases between the two germline ends.

This clone was recorded a few times. This chain links TRBV5-4 with TRBJ1-6; D perhaps matches TRBD1 (6 bases). Germline lookup yields CDR1 SGHNT and CDR2 YYREEE (reference sequence). Between the trimmed V and J ends, which lost 1 base and 9 bases, there was a span of 17 bases. The CDR3 has 16 amino acids. CDR3 protein: CASSLKGPQGRSPLHF. The CDR3 DNA is TGTGCCAGCAGCTTGAAGGGTCCCCAGGGGCGTTCACCCCTCCACTTT. The full variable domain, rest sourced from reference TRBV5-4 and TRBJ1-6, is ETGVTQSPTHLIKTRGQQVTLRCSSQSGHNTVSWYQQALGQGPQFIFQYYREEENGRGNFPPRFSGLQFPNYSSELNVNALELDDSALYLCASSLKGPQGRSPLHFGNGTRLTVT.

V and J are TRBV3-1 (or the pseudogene TRBV3-2) and TRBJ1-3, with D perhaps matching TRBD1 (6 bases). Trimming removed 1 base from V and 4 bases from J, with 11 bases in between. Germline V CDR1 and CDR2: LGHDT, YNNKEL (reference sequence). CDR3 length equals 15 residues. CDR3 protein: CASSQATDRGNTIYF. CDR3 DNA: TGTGCCAGCAGCCAAGCGACGGACAGAGGAAACACCATATATTTT.

The gene calls are TRBV20-1 and TRBJ2-5, with D possibly TRBD2 on 6 matching bases. The length of the CDR3 is 15 residues. Germline V gene data show CDR1 as DFQATT and CDR2 as SNEGSKA (reference sequence). Trimming pared 3 bases from V and 5 bases from J, leaving 19 bases between. Here the CDR3 reads CSASSPRAAGETQYF. CDR3 nucleotide sequence: TGCAGTGCTAGTAGCCCCCGGGCGGCGGGGGAGACCCAGTACTTC.

The chain links TRBV19 to TRBJ2-3; 7 positions agree with TRBD2. Germline V lookup: CDR1 LNHDA, CDR2 SQIVND (reference sequence). The V and J ends lost 3 bases and 1 base, in that order; junction bases with no gene match: 10. CDR3 length: 17 residues. CDR3 protein: CASSIQLTGGRTDTQYF. The DNA of the CDR3 is TGTGCCAGTAGTATTCAGTTAACGGGAGGCCGCACAGATACGCAGTATTTT.

The chain combines TRBV7-2 with TRBJ1-5, with D tentatively TRBD1 (5 bases). V lost 1 base and J lost 7, with 11 bases in between. Germline V CDR1 and CDR2: SGHTA, FQGNSA. The CDR3 contains 14 residues. The DNA of the CDR3 is TGTGCCAGCAGCTTAGTTGCGGGGGGACAGCCCCAGCATTTT. Translated: CASSLVAGGQPQHF.

The chain uses TRBV18 and TRBJ2-5; D is undetermined. Trimming removed 0 bases at V and 2 bases at J, with 7 bases between. CDR1 is KGHSH and CDR2 is LQKENI in the germline V gene. This CDR3 spans 14 amino acids. In nucleotides, the CDR3 is TGTGCCAGCTCACCACCGGAACAGCAAGAGACCCAGTACTTC. This gives the protein CASSPPEQQETQYF.

The CDR3 nucleotides read TGTGCCAGCAGGCCTACGATGACCGGGGAGCTGTTTTTT. It yields the protein CASRPTMTGELFF. This sequence joins TRBV28 and TRBJ2-2; no clear D gene. The V end lost 6 bases, the J end lost 5 bases, and 10 bases lay between the germline ends. This CDR3 comprises 13 residues. Germline V gives CDR1 MDHEN, CDR2 SYDVKM.

This clone turned up a few times. J is TRBJ2-5 and V is TRBV25-1, with a weak D call TRBD2 (5 bases). V was cut by 2 bases and J by 1 base, with 14 bases left in between. There are 16 residues in the CDR3. The V gene's germline CDR1 is MGHDK and CDR2 SYGVNS. CDR3 nucleotide sequence: TGTGCCAGCAGTGAAAAGGTGGCAGAGGGCCAAGAGACCCAGTACTTC. This encodes CASSEKVAEGQETQYF.

V is TRBV5-5 and J is TRBJ2-7, with 11 bases lining up with TRBD2. Germline V CDR1 and CDR2: SGHKS, YYEKEE (reference sequence). The CDR3 spans 15 residues. The J segment lost 3 bases and the V segment lost 4 bases, leaving 6 bases of the junction unmatched. CDR3 sequence: CASSPEGTSGYEQYF. DNA of the CDR3: TGTGCCAGCAGCCCAGAGGGGACTAGCGGCTACGAGCAGTACTTC. The complete variable domain, with remaining parts taken from reference TRBV5-5 and TRBJ2-7, reads DAGVTQSPTHLIKTRGQQVTLRCSPISGHKSVSWYQQVLGQGPQFIFQYYEKEERGRGNFPDRFSARQFPNYSSELNVNALLLGDSALYLCASSPEGTSGYEQYFGPGTRLTVT.

The rearrangement links TRBV5-1 to TRBJ2-2; D not resolved. The CDR3 runs 15 residues. V was clipped by 0 bases and J by 5 bases, with 11 bases between them. CDR1 is SGHRS, CDR2 YFSETQ, per germline. The CDR3 reads CASSLGQQKTGELFF. In nucleotides, the CDR3 is TGCGCCAGCAGCTTGGGACAACAGAAGACCGGGGAGCTGTTTTTT.

CDR3 sequence (DNA): TGTGCCAGCACCGATCTTACTTTTTATGGCTACACCTTC. As protein: CASTDLTFYGYTF. The chain links TRBV12-3 or TRBV12-4 to TRBJ1-2; D uncertain. Trimming took off 7 bases at V and 5 bases at J, with 14 bases between the two ends. This CDR3 comprises 13 residues.

The V call is TRBV5-1, the J call TRBJ2-2; 8 nucleotides line up with TRBD1. Losses at the gene ends were 7 bases for V and 6 bases for J; bases not matched to a gene: 11. The CDR3 is made up of 15 amino acids. Germline lookup yields CDR1 SGHRS and CDR2 YFSETQ. For the CDR3, the DNA is TGCGCCAGCGGCAAGGGGCAGGGGGCGCCCGGGGAGCTGTTTTTT. Residues: CASGKGQGAPGELFF. The complete variable domain, with remaining parts taken from reference TRBV5-1 and TRBJ2-2, reads KAGVTQTPRYLIKTRGQQVTLSCSPISGHRSVSWYQQTPGQGLQFLFEYFSETQRNKGNFPGRFSGRQFSNSRSEMNVSTLELGDSALYLCASGKGQGAPGELFFGEGSRLTVL.

The rearrangement joins TRBV7-2 to TRBJ1-1, with D maybe TRBD1 (5 bases). The CDR3 has 14 residues. Looked up from germline, CDR1 is SGHTA and CDR2 is FQGNSA. V lost 3 bases and J 1 base, leaving 9 bases between the germline ends. The CDR3 DNA reads as TGTGCCAGCAGCTTGTCGACAGAGAACACTGAAGCTTTCTTT. This gives the protein CASSLSTENTEAFF.

The rearrangement joins TRBV10-3 to TRBJ1-5, with D possibly being TRBD1 (6 bases). Germline values: CDR1 ENHRY, CDR2 SYGVKD. With 3 bases removed from V and 2 bases from J, the gap between germline ends came to 14 bases. The CDR3 length is 16 residues. CDR3 amino acids: CAISEAGASGNQPQHF. In DNA form, the CDR3 reads TGTGCCATCAGTGAAGCAGGGGCGAGTGGCAATCAGCCCCAGCATTTT.

CDR3 sequence: CASSLTGSSETQYF. CDR3 in DNA: TGTGCCAGCAGCTTAACTGGGAGCTCGGAGACCCAGTACTTC. This chain joins TRBV7-2 and TRBJ2-5, with D possibly matching TRBD2 (5 bases). Per the germline V gene, CDR1 is SGHTA and CDR2 is FQGNSA. The CDR3 consists of 14 residues. V was cut by 2 bases and J by 5 bases, with 12 bases left in between.

This chain uses TRBV7-8 with TRBJ2-3; 7 nucleotides agree with TRBD2. Germline V gives CDR1 SGHVS, CDR2 FQNEAQ. The CDR3 contains 15 residues. J was trimmed by 3 bases and V by 3 bases; bases with no gene match: 6. CDR3 residues: CASSLREIATDTQYF. In nucleotides, the CDR3 is TGTGCCAGCAGCTTGCGGGAGATCGCAACAGATACGCAGTATTTT.

V is TRBV7-2 and J is TRBJ2-1; the D gene is possibly TRBD2 (5 bases). CDR1 SGHTA and CDR2 FQGNSA come from the germline V gene. Trimming removed 4 bases at V and 8 bases at J, with 15 bases between. The CDR3 has 14 residues. The CDR3 DNA sequence: TGTGCCAGCAGCTCCCGGGAAACTTACGATGAGCAGTTCTTC. Its translation is CASSSRETYDEQFF.

This clone was seen many times. The chain links TRBV4-2 to TRBJ2-7; 9 positions agree with TRBD2. The CDR3 contains 15 residues. The V and J ends lost 0 bases and 12 bases, in that order; junction bases with no gene match: 12. CDR1 is LGHNA and CDR2 is YNFKEQ in the germline V gene. The CDR3 loop is CASSQDAGAGGPTYF. Here the CDR3 DNA reads TGTGCCAGCAGCCAAGATGCCGGGGCGGGAGGGCCAACGTACTTC.

The sample holds a few counts of this clone. The chain carries TRBV6-6 and TRBJ1-5; possible D gene TRBD1, 5 bases. The CDR3 is 14 amino acids. Germline V gene sequence: CDR1 MNHNY, CDR2 SVGAGI (reference sequence). Trimming cost V 6 bases and J 7 bases, with 16 bases left between them. CDR3 loop: CASRTRDLEQPQHF. In DNA form, the CDR3 reads TGTGCCAGCAGGACCAGGGATCTCGAACAGCCCCAGCATTTT.

The chain couples TRBV19 to TRBJ1-5; the D is unclear. In germline, CDR1 is LNHDA, CDR2 SQIVND (reference sequence). The CDR3 is 13 residues long. The CDR3 DNA reads TGTGGGGTCGGGGTCTACAGCAATCAGCCCCAGCATTTT. Protein sequence: CGVGVYSNQPQHF.

The CDR3 loop is CATPLRVRQGGLRRGYTF. The CDR3 nucleotides read TGTGCCACCCCACTCCGGGTAAGGCAGGGAGGCCTACGAAGAGGCTACACCTTC. The V gene is TRBV24-1, the J gene TRBJ1-2, with TRBD1 as a possible D gene (5 bases). The germline V gene has CDR1 KGHDR and CDR2 SFDVKD. Trimming left V 9 bases short and J 8 bases short, with 33 bases between. The CDR3 is 18 residues long.

CDR3: CASAQGGGVETQYF. The CDR3 DNA sequence: TGTGCCAGCGCTCAGGGCGGGGGCGTTGAGACCCAGTACTTC. The V gene is TRBV6-5, the J gene TRBJ2-5, with TRBD2 as a possible D gene (7 bases). Germline CDR1 and CDR2: MNHEY and SVGAGI. The CDR3 runs to 14 residues. The V and J ends lost 8 bases and 5 bases respectively, with 18 bases between them.

The sample holds a few counts of this clone. The CDR3 spells CATSTGTGPYNEQFF. The CDR3 DNA follows: TGTGCCACCAGCACCGGGACAGGGCCTTACAATGAGCAGTTCTTC. The chain links TRBV24-1 to TRBJ2-1; the match to TRBD1 covers 9 bases. With V trimmed by 7 bases and J by 4 bases, 7 bases remained unmatched. Germline V gives CDR1 KGHDR, CDR2 SFDVKD. The CDR3 sequence is 15 residues long.

The chain has TRBV20-1 and TRBJ2-5, with 11 bases fitting TRBD2. Germline lookup yields CDR1 DFQATT and CDR2 SNEGSKA (reference sequence). The trim removed 3 bases at V and 2 bases at J, leaving 8 bases unmatched. The CDR3 extends over 16 amino acids. The CDR3 nucleotides read TGCAGTGCTAGTCACCTAGCGGGGGGCCTACAAGAGACCCAGTACTTC. This codes for CSASHLAGGLQETQYF.

This rearrangement joins TRBV27 to TRBJ1-2; TRBD1 matches 7 bases. V shed 6 bases, J shed 5 bases, and the junction held 9 bases outside the gene matches. The V gene's germline CDR1 is MNHEY and CDR2 SMNVEV (reference sequence). The CDR3 runs 14 residues. The CDR3 region has the DNA TGTGCCAGCAGCCGCTCCGGGACAGATTATGGCTACACCTTC. Translation: CASSRSGTDYGYTF.